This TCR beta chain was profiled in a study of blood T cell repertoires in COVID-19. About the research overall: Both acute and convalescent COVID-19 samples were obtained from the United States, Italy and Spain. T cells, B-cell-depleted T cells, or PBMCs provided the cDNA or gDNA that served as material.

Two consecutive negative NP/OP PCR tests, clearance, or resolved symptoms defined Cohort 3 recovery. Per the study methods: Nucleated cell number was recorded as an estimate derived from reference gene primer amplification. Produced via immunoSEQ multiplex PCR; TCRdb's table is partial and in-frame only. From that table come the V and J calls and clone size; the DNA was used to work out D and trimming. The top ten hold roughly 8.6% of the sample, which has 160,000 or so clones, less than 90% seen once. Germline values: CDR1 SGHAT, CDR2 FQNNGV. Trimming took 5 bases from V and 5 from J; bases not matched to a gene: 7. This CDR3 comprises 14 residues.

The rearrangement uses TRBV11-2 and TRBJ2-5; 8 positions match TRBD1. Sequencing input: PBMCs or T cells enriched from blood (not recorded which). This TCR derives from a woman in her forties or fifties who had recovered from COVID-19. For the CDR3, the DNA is TGTGCCAGCAGCACCGGGACAGGAACGGAGACCCAGTACTTC. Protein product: CASSTGTGTETQYF. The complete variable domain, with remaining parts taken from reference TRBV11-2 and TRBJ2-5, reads EAGVAQSPRYKIIEKRQSVAFWCNPISGHATLYWYQQILGQGPKLLIQFQNNGVVDDSQLPKDRFSAERLKGVDSTLKIQPAKLEDSAVYLCASSTGTGTETQYFGPGTRLLVL.